The 4 T cell receptor beta chains in this list originate from one sample, sequenced in a study of radiation and T cells in renal cell carcinoma. Time point reported: baseline pretreatment blood. Treatment noted: 15 Gy SBRT to primary tumor, nephrectomy 4 weeks later. Here immunoSEQ multiplex PCR was the method, and the copy in TCRdb shows in-frame clones only, minus some. This table holds about 88,000 clones, 65% to 90% found once. The starting material was blood, obtained from a patient whose treatment included radiotherapy and nephrectomy. These receptors all come from a man aged 50 or older with renal cell carcinoma.

The CDR3 protein is CASSRGPNYGYTF. In DNA form, the CDR3 reads TGTGCCAGCAGTAGGGGACCTAACTATGGCTACACCTTC. This chain uses TRBV6-5 with TRBJ1-2, with D possibly being TRBD1 (5 bases). Trimming took off 5 bases at V and 0 bases at J, with 7 bases between the two ends. The length of the CDR3 is 13 residues. CDR1 MNHEY and CDR2 SVGAGI come from the germline V gene.

The chain recombines TRBV7-9 with TRBJ2-1; no reliable D call. The CDR3 totals 12 residues. Trimming shortened V by 7 bases and J by 4 bases, and 8 bases separated the two germline ends. Germline values: CDR1 SEHNR, CDR2 FQNEAQ (reference sequence). CDR3 amino acids: CASTLPYNEQFF. The CDR3 DNA sequence: TGTGCCAGCACCCTCCCGTACAATGAGCAGTTCTTC.

This clone occurred a few times. The V call is TRBV5-1, the J call TRBJ2-3, with a tentative D call TRBD1 (5 bases). CDR1 is SGHRS, CDR2 YFSETQ, per germline. The CDR3 runs to 15 residues. V was clipped by 7 bases and J by 0 bases, with 15 bases between them. CDR3 sequence (DNA): TGCGCCAGCTTAGGATTCGCAGGGAGCACAGATACGCAGTATTTT. Translating gives CASLGFAGSTDTQYF. Full variable domain (missing parts from reference TRBV5-1 and TRBJ2-3): KAGVTQTPRYLIKTRGQQVTLSCSPISGHRSVSWYQQTPGQGLQFLFEYFSETQRNKGNFPGRFSGRQFSNSRSEMNVSTLELGDSALYLCASLGFAGSTDTQYFGPGTRLTVL.

This chain connects TRBV6-1 to TRBJ2-5, with D perhaps TRBD1 (6 bases). The V gene lost 5 bases and the J gene lost 1 base, with 11 bases spanning the gap. The germline CDR1 and CDR2 sequences are MNHNS and SASEGT. The CDR3 covers 14 residues. The CDR3: CASSQGGFQETQYF. CDR3 in DNA: TGTGCCAGCAGTCAAGGGGGATTCCAAGAGACCCAGTACTTC.